This T cell receptor beta chain derives from a study of blood T cell repertoires in COVID-19. Study at large: Acute-phase and convalescent COVID-19 samples originated in the United States, Italy and Spain. Sample material is recorded as cDNA or gDNA derived from T cells, B-cell-depleted T cells, or PBMCs.

In the authors' methods: Amplification with reference gene primers provided the estimates of nucleated cell counts. The protocol was immunoSEQ multiplex PCR, while the TCRdb copy is restricted to in-frame clones and leaves out a portion. V and J calls and clone size follow that table, whereas D and trimming were derived from the DNA. The sample carries around 330,000 clones, approximately 88% recorded once. The V end was cut by 5 bases, the J end by 8 bases, with 21 bases between. CDR3 length: 16 amino acids. Germline lookup yields CDR1 MDHEN and CDR2 SYDVKM. This TCR was sampled from a woman between 25 and 40 years old with COVID-19, enrolled during active disease. The sample taken for sequencing was peripheral blood. The chain has TRBV28 and TRBJ1-4; no reliable D call. In nucleotides, the CDR3 is TGTGCCAGCAGTCCCGGCATATCTGGCAAGCGGGAAAAACTGTTTTTT. Translating it yields CASSPGISGKREKLFF.